This is a list of T cell receptor beta chains from one sample in a study of CD8 T cells in ankylosing spondylitis. TCRdb analysed the 5' RACE reads with MiXCR anew, one entry per CDR3 protein. This sample has 200,000 to 300,000 distinct CDR3 sequences, with 20% to 30% found just once. The source material was blood, either unsorted or a sorted T cell fraction (not recorded which). The receptors were sampled from a male donor with ankylosing spondylitis or in good health (not recorded which). CDR3s include the opening cysteine and the closing phenylalanine or tryptophan. Each record gives: clone size, J gene, V gene, D gene, CDR3 protein, CDR3 DNA. D genes are given only for firm matches. Expanded clones get a size class; other rows say once, few or many, or leave the size out.

clone_size: few; j_call: TRBJ2-7; v_call: TRBV5-1; d_call: -; cdr3_aa: CASSLAAAGPDNEQYF; cdr3_nt: TGCGCCAGCAGCTTGGCCGCGGCAGGACCCGATAACGAGCAGTACTTC
clone_size: many; j_call: TRBJ2-1; v_call: TRBV3-1; d_call: -; cdr3_aa: CASSQVGNEQFF; cdr3_nt: TGTGCCAGCAGCCAAGTAGGGAATGAGCAGTTCTTC
clone_size: -; j_call: TRBJ2-7; v_call: TRBV12-3/TRBV12-4; d_call: -; cdr3_aa: CASSLSGDSYEQYF; cdr3_nt: TGTGCCAGCAGTTTAAGCGGAGATTCCTACGAGCAGTACTTC
clone_size: many; j_call: TRBJ1-6; v_call: TRBV20-1; d_call: -; cdr3_aa: CSAREGPSPLHF; cdr3_nt: TGCAGTGCTAGAGAAGGACCTTCACCCCTCCACTTT
clone_size: -; j_call: TRBJ2-1; v_call: TRBV28; d_call: TRBD2; cdr3_aa: CASSSPRRLAGGNEQFF; cdr3_nt: TGTGCCAGCAGTTCACCCCGTCGCCTAGCGGGGGGCAATGAGCAGTTCTTC
clone_size: few; j_call: TRBJ2-7; v_call: TRBV6-5; d_call: -; cdr3_aa: CASSYSRGGDGYEQYF; cdr3_nt: TGTGCCAGCAGTTACAGCCGGGGCGGGGATGGCTACGAGCAGTACTTC
clone_size: many; j_call: TRBJ2-5; v_call: TRBV4-1; d_call: -; cdr3_aa: CASSQGVLGYQYF; cdr3_nt: TGCGCCAGCAGCCAAGGGGTTCTTGGGTACCAGTACTTC
clone_size: -; j_call: TRBJ2-1; v_call: TRBV25-1; d_call: TRBD1; cdr3_aa: CASAGQGFSEQFF; cdr3_nt: TGTGCCAGCGCGGGACAGGGGTTTAGTGAGCAGTTCTTC
clone_size: many; j_call: TRBJ2-2; v_call: TRBV12-3/TRBV12-4; d_call: TRBD1; cdr3_aa: CASRRGQGSTGELFF; cdr3_nt: TGTGCCAGCAGGCGCGGACAGGGGAGCACCGGGGAGCTGTTTTTT
clone_size: many; j_call: TRBJ2-7; v_call: TRBV30; d_call: -; cdr3_aa: CAWSRGYEQYF; cdr3_nt: TGTGCCTGGAGTAGGGGCTACGAGCAGTACTTC
clone_size: few; j_call: TRBJ2-1; v_call: TRBV7-2; d_call: TRBD2; cdr3_aa: CASSLGRLPSGGAHEQFF; cdr3_nt: TGTGCCAGCAGCTTAGGGCGGTTGCCCAGCGGGGGGGCCCATGAGCAGTTCTTC
clone_size: many; j_call: TRBJ1-3; v_call: TRBV10-3; d_call: TRBD1; cdr3_aa: CAISAGQGRDTIYF; cdr3_nt: TGTGCCATCAGTGCAGGACAGGGAAGAGACACCATATATTTT
clone_size: few; j_call: TRBJ2-2; v_call: TRBV29-1; d_call: -; cdr3_aa: CSVDLLNTGELFF; cdr3_nt: TGCAGCGTTGACCTCTTGAACACCGGGGAGCTGTTTTTT
clone_size: few; j_call: TRBJ2-1; v_call: TRBV6-1; d_call: -; cdr3_aa: CASSFGTPAYNEQFF; cdr3_nt: TGTGCCAGCAGCTTCGGGACACCCGCCTACAATGAGCAGTTCTTC
clone_size: -; j_call: TRBJ1-2; v_call: TRBV12-3/TRBV12-4; d_call: -; cdr3_aa: CASSPGGPRYGYTF; cdr3_nt: TGTGCCAGCAGTCCTGGGGGCCCGAGGTATGGCTACACCTTC
clone_size: -; j_call: TRBJ2-5; v_call: TRBV19; d_call: TRBD1; cdr3_aa: CASRDRVRETQYF; cdr3_nt: TGTGCCAGTAGGGACAGGGTGAGAGAGACCCAGTACTTC
clone_size: -; j_call: TRBJ1-1; v_call: TRBV5-1; d_call: -; cdr3_aa: CASSLGWDTEAFF; cdr3_nt: TGCGCCAGCAGCTTGGGATGGGACACTGAAGCTTTCTTT
clone_size: many; j_call: TRBJ2-7; v_call: TRBV28; d_call: TRBD1; cdr3_aa: CASSPGQGKQYF; cdr3_nt: TGTGCCAGCAGTCCCGGACAGGGGAAGCAGTACTTC
clone_size: few; j_call: TRBJ2-3; v_call: TRBV11-2; d_call: -; cdr3_aa: CASSLGTVASASTDTQYF; cdr3_nt: TGTGCCAGCAGCTTAGGCACCGTAGCCTCCGCTAGCACAGATACGCAGTATTTT
clone_size: many; j_call: TRBJ1-6; v_call: TRBV20-1; d_call: -; cdr3_aa: CSARDFGDNSPLHF; cdr3_nt: TGCAGTGCTAGAGATTTTGGGGATAATTCACCCCTCCACTTT
clone_size: -; j_call: TRBJ1-4; v_call: TRBV20-1; d_call: -; cdr3_aa: CSAGEGGANEKLFF; cdr3_nt: TGCAGTGCTGGGGAAGGGGGGGCTAATGAAAAACTGTTTTTT
clone_size: many; j_call: TRBJ2-7; v_call: TRBV5-6; d_call: TRBD2; cdr3_aa: CASSLGASGGYEQYF; cdr3_nt: TGTGCCAGCAGCTTGGGTGCTAGCGGGGGATACGAGCAGTACTTC
clone_size: -; j_call: TRBJ2-7; v_call: TRBV10-3; d_call: -; cdr3_aa: CAISDLGRYEQYF; cdr3_nt: TGTGCCATCAGTGACCTGGGAAGGTACGAGCAGTACTTC
clone_size: -; j_call: TRBJ2-7; v_call: TRBV6-4; d_call: -; cdr3_aa: CASSEYVSYEQYF; cdr3_nt: TGTGCCAGCAGTGAATATGTGTCCTACGAGCAGTACTTC
clone_size: many; j_call: TRBJ2-3; v_call: TRBV28; d_call: TRBD1; cdr3_aa: CASRTGDGTDTQYF; cdr3_nt: TGTGCCAGCCGGACAGGGGACGGCACAGATACGCAGTATTTT
clone_size: many; j_call: TRBJ1-6; v_call: TRBV28; d_call: TRBD1; cdr3_aa: CASSSPGDSILLHF; cdr3_nt: TGTGCCAGCAGTTCCCCAGGGGACAGCATATTGCTCCACTTT
clone_size: -; j_call: TRBJ2-5; v_call: TRBV6-5; d_call: -; cdr3_aa: CASSYGTSYMETQYF; cdr3_nt: TGTGCCAGCAGTTACGGCACTAGCTATATGGAGACCCAGTACTTC
clone_size: many; j_call: TRBJ2-7; v_call: TRBV20-1; d_call: -; cdr3_aa: CSARSLESYEQYF; cdr3_nt: TGCAGTGCTCGATCACTCGAGAGCTACGAGCAGTACTTC
clone_size: many; j_call: TRBJ2-1; v_call: TRBV9; d_call: -; cdr3_aa: CASSREGALSYNEQFF; cdr3_nt: TGTGCCAGCAGCCGGGAAGGGGCCCTCTCCTACAATGAGCAGTTCTTC
clone_size: -; j_call: TRBJ1-1; v_call: TRBV20-1; d_call: -; cdr3_aa: CSAPPGAAEAFF; cdr3_nt: TGCAGTGCTCCTCCAGGGGCGGCTGAAGCTTTCTTT
clone_size: many; j_call: TRBJ2-1; v_call: TRBV9; d_call: -; cdr3_aa: CASSRNEQEQFF; cdr3_nt: TGTGCCAGCAGCCGCAATGAGCAGGAGCAGTTCTTC
clone_size: -; j_call: TRBJ1-6; v_call: TRBV20-1; d_call: TRBD1; cdr3_aa: CSAKYALSDRAVNSPLHF; cdr3_nt: TGCAGTGCTAAATATGCTCTCTCAGACAGGGCCGTAAATTCACCCCTCCACTTT
clone_size: many; j_call: TRBJ2-3; v_call: TRBV7-2; d_call: TRBD2; cdr3_aa: CASSPRGKRGFTDTQYF; cdr3_nt: TGTGCCAGCAGCCCCCGAGGGAAGCGGGGGTTCACAGATACGCAGTATTTT
clone_size: few; j_call: TRBJ2-1; v_call: TRBV29-1; d_call: -; cdr3_aa: CSVRVGVGSFDNEQFF; cdr3_nt: TGCAGCGTTCGGGTTGGGGTGGGAAGTTTCGACAATGAGCAGTTCTTC
clone_size: -; j_call: TRBJ2-7; v_call: TRBV12-3/TRBV12-4; d_call: TRBD2; cdr3_aa: CASSLMIAGDEQYF; cdr3_nt: TGTGCCAGCAGTTTAATGATAGCGGGGGACGAGCAGTACTTC
clone_size: -; j_call: TRBJ1-1; v_call: TRBV29-1; d_call: -; cdr3_aa: CSAVRTTDNTEAFF; cdr3_nt: TGCAGCGCCGTGCGGACGACGGACAACACTGAAGCTTTCTTT
clone_size: many; j_call: TRBJ2-5; v_call: TRBV12-3/TRBV12-4; d_call: -; cdr3_aa: CASSPAGVQETQYF; cdr3_nt: TGTGCCAGCAGTCCAGCCGGGGTCCAAGAGACCCAGTACTTC
clone_size: -; j_call: TRBJ2-5; v_call: TRBV5-1; d_call: -; cdr3_aa: CASSTLTGREETQYF; cdr3_nt: TGCGCCAGCAGCACCCTGACGGGGCGAGAAGAGACCCAGTACTTC
clone_size: many; j_call: TRBJ1-4; v_call: TRBV20-1; d_call: -; cdr3_aa: CSWATNEKLFF; cdr3_nt: TGCAGTTGGGCAACTAATGAAAAACTGTTTTTT
clone_size: -; j_call: TRBJ2-7; v_call: TRBV12-3/TRBV12-4; d_call: -; cdr3_aa: CASSLGGIGNDEQYF; cdr3_nt: TGTGCCAGCAGTTTAGGGGGAATTGGCAACGACGAGCAGTACTTC
clone_size: -; j_call: TRBJ2-7; v_call: TRBV20-1; d_call: TRBD1; cdr3_aa: CSARSLTGDGYEQYF; cdr3_nt: TGCAGTGCTAGGTCGCTGACAGGGGACGGGTACGAGCAGTACTTC
clone_size: once; j_call: TRBJ2-1; v_call: TRBV5-1; d_call: -; cdr3_aa: CASCWAAHNEQFF; cdr3_nt: TGCGCCAGCTGCTGGGCGGCCCACAATGAGCAGTTCTTC
clone_size: -; j_call: TRBJ2-5; v_call: TRBV20-1; d_call: -; cdr3_aa: CSAPSSGYQETQYF; cdr3_nt: TGCAGTGCTCCGAGTTCTGGGTACCAAGAGACCCAGTACTTC
clone_size: many; j_call: TRBJ2-7; v_call: TRBV10-3; d_call: -; cdr3_aa: CAISAPGALAPYEQYF; cdr3_nt: TGTGCCATCAGTGCCCCCGGGGCCCTCGCACCCTACGAGCAGTACTTC